This TCR beta chain was identified during a study of T cell changes during pregnancy in multiple sclerosis. Germline V CDR1 and CDR2: GTSNPN, SVGIG (reference sequence). V shed 3 bases and J 7 bases; nucleotides not matched to a gene: 5. This CDR3 region has 15 residues. This table comes from immunoSEQ multiplex PCR, and its TCRdb copy is limited to in-frame clones, with some not included. The sample holds around 61,000 clones, 70% to 90% seen once. Sequencing used peripheral blood, obtained in the first trimester of pregnancy. This TCR was sampled from a female donor in good health, enrolled as a control in a pregnancy study. The V gene is TRBV30, the J gene TRBJ2-2; TRBD2 aligns across 13 bases. CDR3 DNA sequence: TGTGCCTGGAGGGGGACTAGCGGGGATGGCGGGGAGCTGTTTTTT. It is translated as CAWRGTSGDGGELFF.